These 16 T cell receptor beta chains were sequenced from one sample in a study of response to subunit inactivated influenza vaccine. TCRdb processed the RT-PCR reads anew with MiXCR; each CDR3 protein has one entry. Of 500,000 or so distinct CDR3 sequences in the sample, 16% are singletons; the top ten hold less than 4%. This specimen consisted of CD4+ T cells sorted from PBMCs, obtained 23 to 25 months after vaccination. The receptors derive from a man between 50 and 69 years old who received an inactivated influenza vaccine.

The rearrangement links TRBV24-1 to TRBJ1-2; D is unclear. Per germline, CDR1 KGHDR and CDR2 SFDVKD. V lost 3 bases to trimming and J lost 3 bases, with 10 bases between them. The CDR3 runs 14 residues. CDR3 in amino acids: CATSDPGKDYGYTF. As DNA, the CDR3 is TGTGCCACCAGTGATCCGGGTAAAGACTATGGCTACACCTTC.

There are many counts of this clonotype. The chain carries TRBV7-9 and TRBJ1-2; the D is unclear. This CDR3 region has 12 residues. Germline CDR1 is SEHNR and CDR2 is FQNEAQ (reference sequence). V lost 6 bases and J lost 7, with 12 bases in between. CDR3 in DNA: TGTGCCAGCAGGTTATCCTCCGGTGGCTACACCTTC. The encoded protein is CASRLSSGGYTF.

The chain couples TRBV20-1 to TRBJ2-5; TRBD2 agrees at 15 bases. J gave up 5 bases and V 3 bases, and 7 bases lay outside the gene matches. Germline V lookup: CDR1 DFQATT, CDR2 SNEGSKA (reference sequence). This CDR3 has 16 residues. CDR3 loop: CSASGTSGGPLETQYF. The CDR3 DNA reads TGCAGTGCTAGCGGGACTAGCGGGGGGCCATTGGAGACCCAGTACTTC.

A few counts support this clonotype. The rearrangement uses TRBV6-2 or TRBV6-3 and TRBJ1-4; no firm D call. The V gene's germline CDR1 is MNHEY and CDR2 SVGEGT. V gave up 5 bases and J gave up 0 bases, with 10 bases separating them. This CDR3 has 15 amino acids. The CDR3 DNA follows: TGTGCCAGCAGTCGATCGTCGGCAACTAATGAAAAACTGTTTTTT. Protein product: CASSRSSATNEKLFF.

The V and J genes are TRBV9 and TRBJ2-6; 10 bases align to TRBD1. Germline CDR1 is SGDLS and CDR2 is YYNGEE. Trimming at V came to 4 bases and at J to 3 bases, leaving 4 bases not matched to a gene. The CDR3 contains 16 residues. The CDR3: CASSRQGAGGANVLTF. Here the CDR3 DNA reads TGTGCCAGCAGCCGACAGGGGGCGGGTGGGGCCAACGTCCTGACTTTC.

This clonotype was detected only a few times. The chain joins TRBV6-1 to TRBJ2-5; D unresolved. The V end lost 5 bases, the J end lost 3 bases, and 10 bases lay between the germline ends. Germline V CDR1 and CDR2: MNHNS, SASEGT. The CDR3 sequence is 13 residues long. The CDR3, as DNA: TGTGCCAGCAGTCTAAGCGTGAAAGAGACCCAGTACTTC. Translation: CASSLSVKETQYF.

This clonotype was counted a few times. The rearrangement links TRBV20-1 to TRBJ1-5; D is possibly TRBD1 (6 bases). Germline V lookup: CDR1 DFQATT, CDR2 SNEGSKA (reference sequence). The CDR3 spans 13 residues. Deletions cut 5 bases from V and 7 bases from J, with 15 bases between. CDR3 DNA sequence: TGCAGTGCTGTTGGACAGAGGAGACAGCCCCAGCATTTT. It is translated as CSAVGQRRQPQHF.

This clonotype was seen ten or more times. CDR3 sequence: CASRSGTSGPDTQYF. CDR3 sequence (DNA): TGTGCCAGCAGATCCGGGACTAGCGGGCCAGATACGCAGTATTTT. J is TRBJ2-3 and V is TRBV12-3 or TRBV12-4; 12 bases are shared with TRBD2. Germline trimming cut 6 bases from V and 4 bases from J; bases unmatched to any gene: 5. This CDR3 has 15 amino acids.

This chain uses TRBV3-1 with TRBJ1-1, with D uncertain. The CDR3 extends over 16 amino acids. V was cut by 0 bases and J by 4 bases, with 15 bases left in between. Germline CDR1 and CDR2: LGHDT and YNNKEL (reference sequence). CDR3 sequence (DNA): TGTGCCAGCAGCCAAGATCGACGGCCCGAGGGCACTGAAGCTTTCTTT. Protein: CASSQDRRPEGTEAFF.

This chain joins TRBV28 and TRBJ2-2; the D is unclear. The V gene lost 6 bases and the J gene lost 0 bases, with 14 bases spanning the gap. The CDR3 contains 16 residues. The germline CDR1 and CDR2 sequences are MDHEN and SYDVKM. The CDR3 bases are TGTGCCAGCAGACTTACGGGTACTACGAACACCGGGGAGCTGTTTTTT. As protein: CASRLTGTTNTGELFF.

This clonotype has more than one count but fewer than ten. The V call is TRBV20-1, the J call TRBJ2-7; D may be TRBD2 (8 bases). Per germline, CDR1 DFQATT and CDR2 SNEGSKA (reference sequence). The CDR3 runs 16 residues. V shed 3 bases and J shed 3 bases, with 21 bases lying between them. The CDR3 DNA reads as TGCAGTGCTAGTCCCCACGGGGGGGCAGGGGGCTACGAGCAGTACTTC. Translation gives CSASPHGGAGGYEQYF.

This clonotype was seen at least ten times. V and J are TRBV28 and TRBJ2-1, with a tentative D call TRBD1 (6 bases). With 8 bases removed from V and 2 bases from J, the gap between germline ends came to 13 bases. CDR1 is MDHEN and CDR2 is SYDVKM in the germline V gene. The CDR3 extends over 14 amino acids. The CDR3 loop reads CASQTGGPYNEQFF. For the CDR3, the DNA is TGTGCCAGCCAGACAGGCGGACCCTACAATGAGCAGTTCTTC.

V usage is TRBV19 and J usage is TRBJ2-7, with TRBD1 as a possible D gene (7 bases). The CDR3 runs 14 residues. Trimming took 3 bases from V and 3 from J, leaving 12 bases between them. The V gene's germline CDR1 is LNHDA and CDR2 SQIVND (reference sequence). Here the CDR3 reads CASSIGGQIYEQYF. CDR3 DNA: TGTGCCAGTAGTATCGGGGGACAGATCTACGAGCAGTACTTC. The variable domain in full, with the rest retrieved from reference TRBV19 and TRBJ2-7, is DGGITQSPKYLFRKEGQNVTLSCEQNLNHDAMYWYRQDPGQGLRLIYYSQIVNDFQKGDIAEGYSVSREKKESFPLTVTSAQKNPTAFYLCASSIGGQIYEQYFGPGTRLTVT.

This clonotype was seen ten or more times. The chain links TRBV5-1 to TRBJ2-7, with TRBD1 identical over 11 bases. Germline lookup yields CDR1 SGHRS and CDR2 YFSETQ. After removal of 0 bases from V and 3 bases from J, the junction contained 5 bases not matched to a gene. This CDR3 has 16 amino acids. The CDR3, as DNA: TGCGCCAGCAGCTTGGCCGTTGGGACAGGGGGCTACGAGCAGTACTTC. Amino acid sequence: CASSLAVGTGGYEQYF.

CDR3 DNA sequence: TGTGCCAGCACCAAAACGGTAGGGGACTACAATGAGCAGTTCTTC. It yields the protein CASTKTVGDYNEQFF. J is TRBJ2-1 and V is TRBV5-6; D might be TRBD1 (5 bases). Between the trimmed V and J ends, which lost 6 bases and 3 bases, there was a span of 16 bases. This CDR3 region has 15 residues. Germline lookup yields CDR1 SGHDT and CDR2 YYEEEE. The variable domain in full, with the rest retrieved from reference TRBV5-6 and TRBJ2-1, is DAGVTQSPTHLIKTRGQQVTLRCSPKSGHDTVSWYQQALGQGPQFIFQYYEEEERQRGNFPDRFSGHQFPNYSSELNVNALLLGDSALYLCASTKTVGDYNEQFFGPGTRLTVL.

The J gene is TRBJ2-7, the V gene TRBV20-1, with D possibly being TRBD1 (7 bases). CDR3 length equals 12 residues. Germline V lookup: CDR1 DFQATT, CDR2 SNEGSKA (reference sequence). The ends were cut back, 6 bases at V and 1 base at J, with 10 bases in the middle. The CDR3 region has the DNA TGCAGTGCCAGGGGGGCGTCCTACGAGCAGTACTTC. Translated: CSARGASYEQYF.